The rows below give T cell receptor beta chains drawn from one sample of a study of blood T cell repertoires in COVID-19. Repertoires were generated with immunoSEQ multiplex PCR, while TCRdb's copy carries only in-frame clones and drops some. This sample yields a few hundred thousand clones, of which around 86% are seen a single time; around 7% belongs to the top ten. Sequencing input: PBMCs or T cells enriched from blood (not recorded which). The receptor source for this set is a man aged 25 to 40 in a cohort exposed to, infected with or recovered from COVID-19 (not recorded which). Each CDR3 is given with its conserved first and last residue. Each record gives: D gene, J gene, V gene, clone size, CDR3 length, CDR3 protein, CDR3 DNA. A D gene is named only where the DNA matches it firmly. The size entry is marked missing in some rows and otherwise reads once, few, many or a size class.

d_gene: NA; j_gene: TRBJ1-2; v_gene: TRBV4-3; abundance: once; len: 14; CDR3aa: CASSQVGGNYGYTF; CDR3nt: TGCGCCAGCAGCCAAGTGGGAGGGAACTATGGCTACACCTTC
d_gene: NA; j_gene: TRBJ1-4; v_gene: TRBV5-1; abundance: once; len: 14; CDR3aa: CASSPGFLGEKLFF; CDR3nt: TGCGCCAGCAGCCCCGGGTTCCTCGGGGAAAAACTGTTTTTT
d_gene: NA; j_gene: TRBJ2-7; v_gene: TRBV6-6; abundance: NA; len: 15; CDR3aa: CASSRPEGVVNEQYF; CDR3nt: TGTGCCAGCAGCCGGCCTGAGGGGGTCGTGAACGAGCAGTACTTC
d_gene: NA; j_gene: TRBJ1-2; v_gene: TRBV5-1; abundance: NA; len: 12; CDR3aa: CASSTGFRGYTF; CDR3nt: TGCGCCAGCAGCACGGGGTTTCGGGGCTACACCTTC
d_gene: NA; j_gene: TRBJ1-2; v_gene: TRBV7-2; abundance: NA; len: 12; CDR3aa: CASSLRRGGYTF; CDR3nt: TGTGCCAGCAGCTTACGGAGGGGAGGCTACACCTTC
d_gene: TRBD1; j_gene: TRBJ1-1; v_gene: TRBV7-2; abundance: NA; len: 13; CDR3aa: CASSLRQGNEAFF; CDR3nt: TGTGCCAGCAGCTTAAGACAGGGAAATGAAGCTTTCTTT
d_gene: TRBD2; j_gene: TRBJ2-7; v_gene: TRBV9; abundance: NA; len: 17; CDR3aa: CASSVDSTAGVGYEQYF; CDR3nt: TGTGCCAGCAGCGTAGACTCCACAGCGGGAGTAGGCTACGAGCAGTACTTC
d_gene: TRBD1; j_gene: TRBJ1-5; v_gene: TRBV19; abundance: NA; len: 15; CDR3aa: CASTMTGGSNQPQHF; CDR3nt: TGTGCCAGTACCATGACAGGGGGTAGCAATCAGCCCCAGCATTTT
d_gene: TRBD2; j_gene: TRBJ2-2; v_gene: TRBV9; abundance: NA; len: 20; CDR3aa: CASSVSSRLAETPNTGELFF; CDR3nt: TGTGCCAGCAGCGTATCTTCCCGACTAGCGGAAACCCCGAACACCGGGGAGCTGTTTTTT
d_gene: NA; j_gene: TRBJ1-2; v_gene: TRBV6-5; abundance: NA; len: 14; CDR3aa: CASSYGTPDNGYTF; CDR3nt: TGTGCCAGCAGTTACGGAACACCGGACAATGGCTACACCTTC
d_gene: TRBD2; j_gene: TRBJ2-1; v_gene: TRBV7-9; abundance: few; len: 14; CDR3aa: CALSTSGRDNEQFF; CDR3nt: TGTGCCTTAAGTACGAGCGGGAGGGACAATGAGCAGTTCTTC
d_gene: NA; j_gene: TRBJ1-1; v_gene: TRBV4-1; abundance: NA; len: 11; CDR3aa: CASSLGQRAFF; CDR3nt: TGCGCCAGCAGCCTTGGACAAAGAGCTTTCTTT